This entry features one T cell receptor beta chain sequence. Its matching antigen is unknown. The CDR3 spans 13 residues. V lost 8 bases, J lost 3 bases, and 14 bases lay in between. CDR1 is SNHLY, CDR2 FYNNEI, per germline. This specimen comes from a study of shared clonotypes between healthy human individuals. Study summary: Every donor yielded three CD4 naive, three CD4 memory, two CD8 naive and one CD8 memory plate.

The study's findings and limits: Researchers found naive subsets generally carried larger estimated richness than memory subsets.

The data were produced by immunoSEQ multiplex PCR, yet TCRdb's version contains in-frame clones alone and is incomplete. The sample has hundreds of thousands of clones, more than 60% seen once. The chain uses TRBV2 and TRBJ2-7, with D maybe TRBD2 (6 bases). The sequencing sample was made of memory CD4+ T cells sorted from blood. This sample's subset: CD45RA-negative fraction. This sequence was found in a man aged 30 to 45 in good health. Here the CDR3 DNA reads TGTGCCAGCGCCCGGGACTCCGGCTACGAGCAGTACTTC. Translated, it gives CASARDSGYEQYF.